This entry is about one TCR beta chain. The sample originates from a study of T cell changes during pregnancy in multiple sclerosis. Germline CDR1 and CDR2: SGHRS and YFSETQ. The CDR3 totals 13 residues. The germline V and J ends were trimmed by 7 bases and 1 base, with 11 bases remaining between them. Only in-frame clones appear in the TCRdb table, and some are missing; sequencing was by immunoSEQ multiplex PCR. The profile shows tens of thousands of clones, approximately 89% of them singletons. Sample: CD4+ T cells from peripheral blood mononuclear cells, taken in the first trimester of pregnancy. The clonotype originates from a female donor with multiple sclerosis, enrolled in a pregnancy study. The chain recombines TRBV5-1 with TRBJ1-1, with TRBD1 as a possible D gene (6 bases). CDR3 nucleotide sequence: TGCGCCAGCTCCACAGGGTGGAACACTGAAGCTTTCTTT. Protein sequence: CASSTGWNTEAFF.